The rows below give T cell receptor beta chains drawn from one sample of a study of T cells expressing NK-cell markers. For each CDR3 protein, TCRdb gives one entry from its re-call of the 5' RACE reads, without DNA. The sample's table shows about 460,000 distinct CDR3 sequences. Material: blood T cells: a sorted CD56 or NKG2C T cell subset, CD4+ or CD8+ T cells, or bulk PBMC T cells (not recorded which). These receptors came from a woman in her forties or fifties in good health. CDR3s include the opening cysteine and the closing phenylalanine or tryptophan. Size tells how often a clone was seen (once, few, many) or the class of an expanded clone, and some rows leave it out.

j_call clone_size v_call cdr3_aa
TRBJ2-2 - TRBV5-4 CASPRTGVDTGELFF
TRBJ2-3 - TRBV11-2 CASSLVGLAATDTQYF
TRBJ2-1 - TRBV5-1 CASATTPASLEFF
TRBJ2-2 - TRBV20-1 CSAREGKVGTGELFF
TRBJ2-7 - TRBV6-1 CASRLFRTSYEQYF
TRBJ2-2 - TRBV20-1 CSARAEPGELFF
TRBJ2-7 - TRBV5-1 CASSLEGSLYEQYF
TRBJ1-1 - TRBV6-4 CASSDPTGLAFF
TRBJ2-2 - TRBV14 CASSRALGTHGELFF
TRBJ2-1 - TRBV10-3 CAISDGTPNYNEQFF
TRBJ2-1 - TRBV14 CASRRLAGGPSNEQFF
TRBJ1-3 - TRBV10-2 CASGTGGNTIYF
TRBJ2-5 - TRBV12-3/TRBV12-4 CASSRTSGGETQYF
TRBJ2-3 - TRBV4-1 CASSQDSQSGTQYF
TRBJ1-5 - TRBV4-1 CASSQEFPGTGNQPQHF
TRBJ1-1 - TRBV2 CASSAGDFDTEAFF
TRBJ1-3 - TRBV5-1 CASRGGTDPGNTIYF
TRBJ2-7 - TRBV5-1 CASSLVAGASSYEQYF
TRBJ1-5 - TRBV6-5 CASRDAGQNQPQHF
TRBJ2-5 medium-sized TRBV5-1 CASSLQETQYF
TRBJ1-2 - TRBV29-1 CSVHSSGADYGYTF
TRBJ1-5 - TRBV20-1 CSARDGGRQPQHF
TRBJ2-7 - TRBV10-3 CAISGFDEQYF
TRBJ2-2 - TRBV5-1 CASSPAGQGTGELFF
TRBJ2-2 - TRBV15 CATSSGGPSTGELFF
TRBJ2-4 - TRBV12-3/TRBV12-4 CASTLGGAKNIQYF
TRBJ2-5 - TRBV5-6 CASSLRVFREQETQYF
TRBJ1-1 - TRBV5-1 CASSLIQGAMNTEAFF
TRBJ1-4 - TRBV12-3/TRBV12-4 CASQLGGENEKLFF
TRBJ2-1 - TRBV14 CASSQGEGGLPYNEQFF
TRBJ2-1 - TRBV5-1 CASSPRPQGAGNEQFF
TRBJ1-4 - TRBV28 CASSVPETNEKLFF
TRBJ1-3 - TRBV12-3/TRBV12-4 CASSLKGIAPGNTIYF